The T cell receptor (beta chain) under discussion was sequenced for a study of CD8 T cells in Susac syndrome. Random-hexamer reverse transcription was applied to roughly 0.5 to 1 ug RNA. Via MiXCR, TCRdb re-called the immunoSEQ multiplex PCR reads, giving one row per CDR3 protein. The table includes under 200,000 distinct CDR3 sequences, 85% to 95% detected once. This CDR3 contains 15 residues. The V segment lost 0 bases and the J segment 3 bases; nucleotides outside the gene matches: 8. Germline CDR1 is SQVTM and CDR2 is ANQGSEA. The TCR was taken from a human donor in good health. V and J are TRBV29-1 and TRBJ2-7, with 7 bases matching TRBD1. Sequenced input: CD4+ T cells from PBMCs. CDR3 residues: CSVEDPLRDSYEQYF. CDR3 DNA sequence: TGCAGCGTTGAAGATCCCCTCCGGGACAGCTACGAGCAGTACTTC.